These 8 T cell receptor beta chains were all obtained from the same sample, sequenced in a study of blood T cell repertoires in COVID-19. Method: immunoSEQ multiplex PCR; TCRdb's copy keeps in-frame clones and lacks some. The sample records fewer than 55,000 clones, about 88% being singletons. The specimen was peripheral blood. The receptors here all came from a man aged 50 to 59 with acute or convalescent COVID-19.

The rearrangement uses TRBV27 and TRBJ2-1, with 7 bases lining up with TRBD2. CDR3 length equals 16 residues. After removal of 4 bases from V and 7 bases from J, the junction contained 13 bases not matched to a gene. Germline CDR1 MNHEY, CDR2 SMNVEV (reference sequence). The CDR3 DNA is TGTGCCAGCAGTTCTTTTGTGCGGGAGTATAGAAATGAGCAGTTCTTC. Protein sequence: CASSSFVREYRNEQFF.

This clone was counted between two and nine times. The chain recombines TRBV7-3 with TRBJ1-2; TRBD1 might be the D (6 bases). Germline-derived CDR1 and CDR2 are SGHTA and FQGTGA. Deletions cut 5 bases from V and 8 bases from J, with 15 bases between. CDR3 size: 13 residues. DNA for the CDR3: TGTGCCAGCAGCGTACAGGGCGAGGGAGGCTACACCTTC. As protein: CASSVQGEGGYTF.

The genes are TRBV3-1 (or the pseudogene TRBV3-2) and TRBJ2-4, with D tentatively TRBD2 (5 bases). V shed 8 bases and J shed 8 bases, with 10 bases lying between them. Germline-derived CDR1 and CDR2 are LGHDT and YNNKEL (reference sequence). The CDR3 loop spans 11 amino acids. This CDR3 is CASAAGDIQYF. As DNA, the CDR3 is TGTGCCAGCGCTGCCGGGGACATTCAGTACTTC.

The chain recombines TRBV10-3 with TRBJ1-4, with TRBD1 matching over 8 bases. Looked up from germline, CDR1 is ENHRY and CDR2 is SYGVKD. The CDR3 loop spans 15 amino acids. With V trimmed by 0 bases and J by 8 bases, 5 bases remained unmatched. CDR3 in DNA: TGTGCCATCAGTGAGTCACGGACAGGGTACGAAAAACTGTTTTTT. It yields the protein CAISESRTGYEKLFF.

This chain links TRBV24-1 with TRBJ1-4; TRBD1 might be the D (6 bases). Trimming took 1 base from V and 5 from J, leaving 19 bases between them. CDR3 length equals 18 residues. CDR1 KGHDR and CDR2 SFDVKD come from the germline V gene. Here the CDR3 DNA reads TGTGCCACCAGTGATTTCGGCCTTCGGGACAAGCCCAATGAAAAACTGTTTTTT. Residues: CATSDFGLRDKPNEKLFF.

The chain carries TRBV4-2 and TRBJ2-7; a weak D match, TRBD1 (6 bases). The CDR3 spans 14 residues. Germline loops: CDR1 LGHNA, CDR2 YNFKEQ. With 5 bases removed from V and 2 bases from J, the gap between germline ends came to 13 bases. CDR3 amino acids: CASSSETGPYEQYF. The CDR3 nucleotides are TGTGCCAGCAGCTCCGAGACAGGTCCCTACGAGCAGTACTTC.

The CDR3 nucleotides are TGTGCCAGCTCATTTGGCGGGGGCGAGCAGTACTTC. This gives the protein CASSFGGGEQYF. The chain carries TRBV18 and TRBJ2-7, with TRBD2 identical over 7 bases. Germline CDR1 KGHSH, CDR2 LQKENI. CDR3 length: 12 residues. The J segment lost 6 bases and the V segment lost 5 bases, leaving 4 bases of the junction unmatched.

The chain recombines TRBV18 with TRBJ1-4, with D tentatively TRBD1 (5 bases). From germline, CDR1 is KGHSH and CDR2 LQKENI. Trimming pared 6 bases from V and 7 bases from J, leaving 15 bases between. This CDR3 region has 14 residues. The chain's CDR3 is CASSSSQGGEKLFF. For the CDR3, the DNA is TGTGCCAGCTCTTCGTCGCAGGGTGGTGAAAAACTGTTTTTT.